The sequence of this T cell receptor (beta chain) was determined in a study of vaccination effects on CD4 cells after COVID-19. Study conclusions and caveats: The authors studied few convalescent patients and collected no early post-infection timepoints.

Sequencing followed a ViraFEST assay step that expanded antigen-specific CD4+ T cells with viral peptide pools. Isolating CD4+ T cells followed more than eight days of culture. The healthy vaccine recipients, who had no prior SARS-CoV-2 infection, showed negative nucleocapsid antibodies. About 2.2 million PBMC per well were cultured with around 11 IU/ml IL-2 and 7.5 to 10 ug/ml peptides. Researchers swapped half the medium for IL-2 medium on both days 3 and 7. Some clones are missing from TCRdb's copy, which holds only in-frame ones; the method was immunoSEQ multiplex PCR. Of approximately 23,000 clones in the sample, about 63% were seen once. Note on this clone: Its antigen is still unknown.

Germline-derived CDR1 and CDR2 are SGHRS and YFSETQ. The CDR3 totals 15 residues. With 3 bases removed from V and 1 base from J, the gap between germline ends came to 13 bases. The genes are TRBV5-1 and TRBJ1-1; TRBD1 is a possible D gene (6 bases). Sample: CD4+ T cells from PBMCs cultured with HCoV-NL63 spike peptides, taken before COVID-19 vaccination. This clonotype originated in a human donor who received a COVID-19 vaccine. For the CDR3, the DNA is TGCGCCAGCAGCTCCGCAGGGGCCTCGAACACTGAAGCTTTCTTT. As protein: CASSSAGASNTEAFF.